Shown below are 13 T cell receptor beta chains from a single sample sequenced in a study of human T cells and chemical hapten exposure. TCRdb re-analysed the RACE reads in MiXCR, keeping a single row per CDR3 protein. The sample contains 52,000 or so distinct CDR3 sequences, roughly 9.8% of which appear only once. The time point: pre-sensitization, week 0. Treatment: therapeutic diphenylcyclopropenone sensitization with weekly scalp DPC. The sequenced sample was whole blood, obtained in connection with sensitization to the hapten diphenylcyclopropenone (DPC). Source of these receptors: a man aged 35 to 55 with alopecia areata. Some clones in this sample may be carry-over from other donors' samples.

This clonotype showed up just a few times. V gene TRBV10-2 combines with J gene TRBJ2-5, with 9 positions matching TRBD2. The CDR3 runs to 14 residues. The V gene's germline CDR1 is WSHSY and CDR2 SAAADI. V trimming: 5 bases; J trimming: 6 bases; junction bases outside the gene matches: 7. In DNA form, the CDR3 reads TGCGCCAGCAGTTCTAATAGCGGGAGTCAGACCCAGTACTTC. Amino acid sequence: CASSSNSGSQTQYF.

This clonotype was picked up a small number of times. The V call is TRBV7-8, the J call TRBJ1-2; no definite D call. The V end was cut by 0 bases, the J end by 2 bases, with 4 bases between. Germline V gene sequence: CDR1 SGHVS, CDR2 FQNEAQ. The CDR3 is made up of 13 amino acids. CDR3: CASSLAENYGYTF. The CDR3 DNA reads TGTGCCAGCAGCTTAGCGGAGAACTATGGCTACACCTTC. Together with reference TRBV7-8 and TRBJ1-2, the CDR3 gives the full variable domain: GAGVSQSPRYKVAKRGQDVALRCDPISGHVSLFWYQQALGQGPEFLTYFQNEAQLDKSGLPSDRFFAERPEGSVSTLKIQRTQQEDSAVYLCASSLAENYGYTFGSGTRLTVV.

V usage is TRBV28 and J usage is TRBJ2-1; D unresolved. CDR1 is MDHEN and CDR2 is SYDVKM in the germline V gene. V was cut by 6 bases and J by 9 bases, with 6 bases left in between. The CDR3 totals 10 residues. In DNA, the CDR3 is TGTGCCAGCAGCGACGGTGAGCAGTTCTTC. Translated: CASSDGEQFF.

This clonotype was observed a handful of times. The chain recombines TRBV7-9 with TRBJ2-7, with 14 positions matching TRBD2. There are 19 residues in the CDR3. J gave up 1 base and V 8 bases, and 16 bases lay outside the gene matches. The germline gives CDR1 SEHNR, CDR2 FQNEAQ (reference sequence). CDR3 nucleotides: TGTGCCAGCTCCTCCCGGGGGGGGACTAGCGGGAGTGGTTCCTACGAGCAGTACTTC. Translated: CASSSRGGTSGSGSYEQYF.

This clonotype has at least ten counts. The chain uses TRBV20-1 and TRBJ1-2; D uncertain. V was cut by 5 bases and J by 3 bases, with 13 bases left in between. This CDR3 comprises 13 residues. Per germline, CDR1 DFQATT and CDR2 SNEGSKA (reference sequence). In DNA, the CDR3 is TGCAGTGCTTCCCTGGGGTGGGACTATGGCTACACCTTC. This gives the protein CSASLGWDYGYTF.

This clonotype has at least ten counts. Germline and junction disagree at one end, which may indicate a read error. The chain has TRBV29-1 and TRBJ2-5; tentative D call: TRBD2 (5 bases). This CDR3 has 8 amino acids. Germline values: CDR1 SQVTM, CDR2 ANQGSEA. CDR3 protein: CSVNEEGF. The CDR3 DNA reads TGCAGCGTAAACGAAGAGGGCTTC.

The chain carries TRBV19 and TRBJ2-1; the D gene could be TRBD1 or TRBD2 (5 bases each). CDR1 is LNHDA and CDR2 is SQIVND in the germline V gene (reference sequence). Trimming took 5 bases from V and 12 from J, leaving 14 bases between them. This CDR3 contains 12 residues. The CDR3 coding sequence is TGTGCCAGTAGTTTGCTTGGGGACCCGCAGTTCTTC. It is translated as CASSLLGDPQFF.

This clonotype was found a few times. The V gene is TRBV20-1, the J gene TRBJ2-7; D possibly corresponds to TRBD2 (5 bases). Germline V gene data show CDR1 as DFQATT and CDR2 as SNEGSKA (reference sequence). CDR3 length: 13 residues. Trimming pared 3 bases from V and 0 bases from J, leaving 9 bases between. CDR3 loop: CSARWTASYEQYF. The CDR3 bases are TGCAGTGCTAGGTGGACTGCCTCCTACGAGCAGTACTTC.

V is TRBV28 and J is TRBJ2-1; D remains ambiguous. The V gene's germline CDR1 is MDHEN and CDR2 SYDVKM. The CDR3 is 11 amino acids. V was clipped by 8 bases and J by 9 bases, with 11 bases between them. CDR3 residues: CASRSPVEQFF. For the CDR3, the DNA is TGTGCCAGCCGATCTCCGGTTGAGCAGTTCTTC.

The chain employs TRBV7-9 and TRBJ1-2; D gene ambiguous. CDR1 is SEHNR, CDR2 FQNEAQ, per germline (reference sequence). The CDR3 runs to 15 residues. The germline V and J ends were trimmed by 5 bases and 3 bases, with 16 bases remaining between them. The CDR3 region has the DNA TGTGCCAGCAGCCCATCGCGAGGGCTCGACTATGGCTACACCTTC. This translates into CASSPSRGLDYGYTF.

This clonotype has ten or more counts. In nucleotides, the CDR3 is TGCGCCAGCAGCCCCGCCGGACAACGCAATCAGCCCCAGCATTTT. This sequence encodes CASSPAGQRNQPQHF. V is TRBV5-1 and J is TRBJ1-5; D is possibly TRBD1 (5 bases). Trimming took off 4 bases at V and 2 bases at J, with 13 bases between the two ends. The CDR3 is made up of 15 amino acids. Germline CDR1 is SGHRS and CDR2 is YFSETQ.

The genes are TRBV11-3 and TRBJ2-1; either TRBD1 or TRBD2 may supply D (5 bases each). This CDR3 has 16 amino acids. Germline values: CDR1 SGHNT, CDR2 YENEEA. Trimming pared 4 bases from V and 4 bases from J, leaving 17 bases between. The CDR3, as DNA: TGTGCCAGCAGCTCCCTGGGGGTAGCGAGTTACAATGAGCAGTTCTTC. This translates into CASSSLGVASYNEQFF.

This clonotype is labeled as medium-sized. The chain employs TRBV11-1 and TRBJ2-7; D assignment may be TRBD1 or TRBD2 (5 bases each). The germline V and J ends were trimmed by 5 bases and 6 bases, with 14 bases remaining between them. Germline V gene lookup returns CDR1 SGHAT and CDR2 FQDESV (reference sequence). This CDR3 region has 13 residues. CDR3 nucleotides: TGTGCCAGCAGCCTATTAAAAGGGACCGAGCAGTACTTC. Residues: CASSLLKGTEQYF.